Shown below are 14 T cell receptor beta chains from a single sample sequenced in a study of response to subunit inactivated influenza vaccine. From the RT-PCR reads, TCRdb called clonotypes with MiXCR, one entry per CDR3 protein. This table holds about 180,000 distinct CDR3 sequences, about 10% found once. The input for sequencing was CD8+ T cells sorted from PBMCs, taken around 25 months after vaccination. The receptors were sampled from a man between 50 and 70 years old who received an inactivated influenza vaccine.

This clonotype was observed a few times. The chain recombines TRBV28 with TRBJ2-6; weak D call: TRBD1 (5 bases). CDR3 size: 19 residues. V was cut by 7 bases and J by 0 bases, with 22 bases left in between. In germline, CDR1 is MDHEN, CDR2 SYDVKM. The CDR3 DNA follows: TGTGCCAGCACCACCTATAACAGGCTGTCCCTCTCTGGGGCCAACGTCCTGACTTTC. Amino acid sequence: CASTTYNRLSLSGANVLTF.

This clonotype was detected a few times. The chain carries TRBV5-1 and TRBJ2-2; D is ambiguous. CDR3 length equals 14 residues. V lost 3 bases to trimming and J lost 4 bases, with 10 bases between them. Germline CDR1 reads SGHRS; CDR2 reads YFSETQ. The CDR3, as DNA: TGCGCCAGCAGCTCCGCATCATCCACCGGGGAGCTGTTTTTT. Its translation is CASSSASSTGELFF.

This chain links TRBV28 with TRBJ1-2; 10 bases map to TRBD1. CDR1 and CDR2 (germline): MDHEN, SYDVKM. The CDR3 is 14 amino acids. The V and J ends lost 1 base and 8 bases, in that order; junction bases with no gene match: 4. CDR3 DNA sequence: TGTGCCAGCAGTTTATACAGGGACAGGGGAGGCTACACCTTC. Translating gives CASSLYRDRGGYTF.

V gene TRBV9 combines with J gene TRBJ2-1, with 9 bases that match TRBD1. The junction had 3 bases not matched to a gene; V was cut back by 3 bases and J by 5 bases. This CDR3 is built from 14 residues. Germline lookup yields CDR1 SGDLS and CDR2 YYNGEE. In DNA form, the CDR3 reads TGTGCCAGCAGCGCCGGGACAGGGAACAATGAGCAGTTCTTC. This codes for CASSAGTGNNEQFF.

V usage is TRBV6-2 or TRBV6-3 and J usage is TRBJ2-7; 8 bases map to TRBD1. The ends lost 8 bases at V and 4 bases at J; junction bases unmatched: 4. Germline CDR1 and CDR2: MNHEY and SVGEGT. This CDR3 has 12 residues. The CDR3 sequence: CASEGQEYEQYF. CDR3 coding DNA: TGTGCCAGCGAGGGACAGGAGTACGAGCAGTACTTC.

This clonotype was observed at least ten times. The V call is TRBV5-6, the J call TRBJ2-3; 7 bases are shared with TRBD2. V was clipped by 4 bases and J by 8 bases; unmatched bases: 16. CDR1 SGHDT and CDR2 YYEEEE come from the germline V gene. The CDR3 is 16 amino acids. This CDR3 reads CASSLGLGLTLGTQYF. In DNA form, the CDR3 reads TGTGCCAGCAGCCTCGGACTAGGCCTAACCCTGGGTACGCAGTATTTT.

This clonotype was seen many times. The gene calls are TRBV29-1 and TRBJ2-1; 9 positions match TRBD1. J gave up 4 bases and V 7 bases, and 8 bases lay outside the gene matches. Germline V gives CDR1 SQVTM, CDR2 ANQGSEA. This CDR3 region has 14 residues. CDR3 in amino acids: CSASGTGSYNEQFF. The CDR3 DNA reads as TGCAGCGCTTCCGGGACAGGGAGTTACAATGAGCAGTTCTTC.

This clonotype was found a few times. The V call is TRBV20-1, the J call TRBJ2-7; possibly TRBD1 for D (5 bases). Germline assignment: CDR1 DFQATT and CDR2 SNEGSKA (reference sequence). Between the trimmed V and J ends, which lost 3 bases and 6 bases, there was a span of 18 bases. The length of the CDR3 is 14 residues. The CDR3, as DNA: TGCAGTGCTAGTATCGGCAGGTGGGGCGGCGAGCAGTACTTC. This sequence encodes CSASIGRWGGEQYF.

This clonotype has just a few counts. The rearrangement uses TRBV20-1 and TRBJ2-7; possibly TRBD1 or TRBD2 for D (6 bases each). CDR1 and CDR2 (germline): DFQATT, SNEGSKA (reference sequence). The CDR3 has 15 residues. Trimming left V 3 bases short and J 4 bases short, with 19 bases between. CDR3 in amino acids: CSARGAMGGAYEQYF. The CDR3 DNA reads as TGCAGTGCTAGGGGGGCGATGGGGGGCGCTTACGAGCAGTACTTC.

This clonotype appeared a few times. The chain couples TRBV29-1 to TRBJ2-7, with D perhaps matching TRBD1 or TRBD2 (5 bases each). Trimming removed 7 bases at V and 6 bases at J, with 13 bases between. The CDR3 has 11 residues. Germline V gene sequence: CDR1 SQVTM, CDR2 ANQGSEA. The CDR3 loop is CSARDEREQYF. The DNA for the CDR3 is TGCAGCGCCCGGGACGAGCGCGAGCAGTACTTC.

This clonotype occurred many times. V gene TRBV9 combines with J gene TRBJ2-1, with 8 bases matching TRBD2. In germline, CDR1 is SGDLS, CDR2 YYNGEE. The V segment lost 4 bases and the J segment 9 bases; nucleotides outside the gene matches: 12. There are 15 residues in the CDR3. DNA of the CDR3: TGTGCCAGCAGCCCATTAAGCGGGAGCTTCGCTGAGCAGTTCTTC. This sequence encodes CASSPLSGSFAEQFF.

V gene TRBV5-5 combines with J gene TRBJ2-1; no definite D call. V lost 0 bases and J 5 bases, leaving 6 bases between the germline ends. This CDR3 spans 13 amino acids. In germline, CDR1 is SGHKS, CDR2 YYEKEE (reference sequence). The CDR3 sequence is CASSLAPNNEQFF. The CDR3 DNA reads TGTGCCAGCAGCTTGGCCCCAAACAATGAGCAGTTCTTC.

Ten or more counts support this clonotype. The chain employs TRBV28 and TRBJ2-5, with a possible D match to TRBD2 (6 bases). V was clipped by 6 bases and J by 5 bases, with 16 bases between them. The CDR3 consists of 14 residues. The germline V gene has CDR1 MDHEN and CDR2 SYDVKM. The DNA for the CDR3 is TGTGCCAGCAGCCGCTCGTCCAGCGGGGAGACCCAGTACTTC. Protein product: CASSRSSSGETQYF.

This clonotype was seen many times. The chain links TRBV2 to TRBJ2-3; possible D gene TRBD2, 5 bases. This CDR3 is built from 13 residues. Trimming left V 8 bases short and J 3 bases short, with 12 bases between. Germline V gives CDR1 SNHLY, CDR2 FYNNEI. CDR3 nucleotides: TGTGCCAGCCTGGTTAGAGGGACAGATACGCAGTATTTT. Translated: CASLVRGTDTQYF. Based on the CDR3 plus reference TRBV2 and TRBJ2-3, the full variable domain is EPEVTQTPSHQVTQMGQEVILRCVPISNHLYFYWYRQILGQKVEFLVSFYNNEISEKSEIFDDQFSVERPDGSNFTLKIRSTKLEDSAMYFCASLVRGTDTQYFGPGTRLTVL.